This TCR beta chain came from a study of CD4+ T cells in melanoma. Repertoires were generated with immunoSEQ multiplex PCR, while TCRdb's copy carries only in-frame clones and drops some. The sample consists of about 10,000 clones, 67% of them appearing once. Regarding the study as a whole: CD8+ T cell, macrophage and B cell function reportedly correlated with neoantigen-specific CD4+ T cells. Neoantigen-specific CD4+ T cells in melanoma reportedly had diverse differentiation states.

V was shortened by 3 bases and J by 1 base, with 19 bases between the two germline ends. The germline V gene has CDR1 KGHSH and CDR2 LQKENI. The CDR3 is 18 amino acids. With respect to this clone: The antigen remains undetermined.

Sequencing was performed on cells from a culture (not recorded whether cultured in vitro). The rearrangement links TRBV18 to TRBJ2-1; D tentatively fits TRBD1 or TRBD2 (6 bases each). This sequence was found in a human donor with melanoma. Written as DNA, the CDR3 is TGTGCCAGCTCACCGTCGTACGGCGGAGGGGGTTCCTACAATGAGCAGTTCTTC. It translates to CASSPSYGGGGSYNEQFF.